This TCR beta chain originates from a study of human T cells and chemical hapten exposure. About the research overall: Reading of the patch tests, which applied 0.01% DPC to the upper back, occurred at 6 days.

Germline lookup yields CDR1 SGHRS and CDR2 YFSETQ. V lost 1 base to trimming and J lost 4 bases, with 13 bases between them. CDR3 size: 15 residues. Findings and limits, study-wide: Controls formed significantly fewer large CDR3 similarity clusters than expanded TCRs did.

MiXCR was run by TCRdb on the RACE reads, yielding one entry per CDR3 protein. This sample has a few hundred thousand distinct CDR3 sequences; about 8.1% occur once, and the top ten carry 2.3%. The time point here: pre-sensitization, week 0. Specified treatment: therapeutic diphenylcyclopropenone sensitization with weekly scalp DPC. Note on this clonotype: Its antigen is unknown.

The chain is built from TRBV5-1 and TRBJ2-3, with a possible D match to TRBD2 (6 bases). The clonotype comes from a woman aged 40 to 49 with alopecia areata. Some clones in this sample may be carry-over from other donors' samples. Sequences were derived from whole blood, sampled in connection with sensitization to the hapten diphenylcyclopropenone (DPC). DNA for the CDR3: TGCGCCAGCAGCTTGTCGCCGGAGGGGCCAGATACGCAGTATTTT. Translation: CASSLSPEGPDTQYF.